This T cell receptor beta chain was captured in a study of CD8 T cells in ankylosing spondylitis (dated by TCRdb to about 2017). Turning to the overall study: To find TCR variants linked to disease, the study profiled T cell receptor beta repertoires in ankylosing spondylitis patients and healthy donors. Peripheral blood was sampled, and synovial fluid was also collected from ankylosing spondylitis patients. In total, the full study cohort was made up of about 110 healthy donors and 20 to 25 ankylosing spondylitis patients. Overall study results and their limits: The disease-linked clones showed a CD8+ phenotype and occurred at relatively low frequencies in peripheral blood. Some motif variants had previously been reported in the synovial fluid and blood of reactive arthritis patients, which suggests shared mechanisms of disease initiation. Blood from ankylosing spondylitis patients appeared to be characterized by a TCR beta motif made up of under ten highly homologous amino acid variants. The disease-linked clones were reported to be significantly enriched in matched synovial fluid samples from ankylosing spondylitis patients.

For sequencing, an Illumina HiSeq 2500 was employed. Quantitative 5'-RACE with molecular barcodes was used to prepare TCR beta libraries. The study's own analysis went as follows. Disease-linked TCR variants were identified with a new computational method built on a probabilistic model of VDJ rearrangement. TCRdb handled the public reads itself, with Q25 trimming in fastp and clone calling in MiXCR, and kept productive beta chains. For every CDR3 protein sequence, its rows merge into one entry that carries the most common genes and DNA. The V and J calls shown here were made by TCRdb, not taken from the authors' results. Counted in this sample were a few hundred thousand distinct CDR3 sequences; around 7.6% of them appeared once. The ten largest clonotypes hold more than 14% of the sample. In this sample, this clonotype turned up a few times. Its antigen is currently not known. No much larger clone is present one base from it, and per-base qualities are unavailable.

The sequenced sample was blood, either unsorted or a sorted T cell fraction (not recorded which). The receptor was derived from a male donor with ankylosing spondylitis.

The DNA reads as follows: TGTGCCAGCAGGATACCGACTAGCGGGAACCCACAGCAGTACTTC. Its product reads: CASRIPTSGNPQQYF. The chain uses TRBV28 and TRBJ2-7; TRBD2 agrees with 11 junctional bases. The germline V end is reduced by 6 bases and the J end by 8 bases; junction bases left unmatched: 12. The CDR3, from cysteine to phenylalanine, totals 15 residues. This entry keeps only the CDR3 DNA: 45 bases, framed from base 1. CDR1 is given as MDHEN and CDR2 as SYDVKM, both from the germline V gene.